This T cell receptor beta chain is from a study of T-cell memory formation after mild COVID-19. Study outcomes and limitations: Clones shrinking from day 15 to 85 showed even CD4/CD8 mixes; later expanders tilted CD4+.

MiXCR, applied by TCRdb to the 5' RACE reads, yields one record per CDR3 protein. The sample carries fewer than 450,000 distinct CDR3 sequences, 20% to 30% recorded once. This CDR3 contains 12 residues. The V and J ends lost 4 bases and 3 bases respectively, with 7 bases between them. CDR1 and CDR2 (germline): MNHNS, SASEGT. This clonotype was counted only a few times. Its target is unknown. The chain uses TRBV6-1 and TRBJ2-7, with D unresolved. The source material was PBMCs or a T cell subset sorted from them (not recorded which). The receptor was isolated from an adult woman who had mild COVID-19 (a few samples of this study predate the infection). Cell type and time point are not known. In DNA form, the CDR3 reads TGTGCCAGCAGTGTGGGTCTCTACGAGCAGTACTTC. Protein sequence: CASSVGLYEQYF.